Below are 6 T cell receptor beta chains sequenced from a single sample in a study of T cells expressing NK-cell markers (TCRdb year 2020). The library was built by means of 5' RACE. The instrument was an Illumina HiSeq 2000. After reprocessing by TCRdb, each CDR3 protein sequence is one entry, and no DNA is given. Per the sample table, the count is 300,000 to 500,000 distinct CDR3 sequences. The top ten clonotypes cover about 11% of the sample. Sample: blood T cells: a sorted CD56 or NKG2C T cell subset, CD4+ or CD8+ T cells, or bulk PBMC T cells (not recorded which). These TCRs come from a woman in her forties or fifties in good health. Donor details come from another sample of the same person, matched by shared clones.

The J gene is TRBJ1-1, the V gene TRBV2; the TRBD1 assignment by TCRdb is unverifiable without DNA. Germline-derived CDR1 and CDR2 are SNHLY and FYNNEI. The CDR3 has 14 amino acids. CDR3 sequence reads: CASEDRALNTEAFF.

J is TRBJ1-1 and V is TRBV12-3 or TRBV12-4. The CDR3 is 14 amino acids. CDR3 amino acids: CAGQPLTGRTEAFF.

The chain uses TRBV20-1 and TRBJ2-1; TCRdb's D gene call, TRBD2, goes unchecked for lack of DNA. The CDR3 runs to 16 residues. The V gene's germline CDR1 is DFQATT and CDR2 SNEGSKA (reference sequence). CDR3 loop: CSARDISGLTYNEQFF.

The gene calls are TRBV24-1 and TRBJ2-1; checking the TCRdb D call of TRBD2 is not possible without DNA. The CDR3 covers 21 residues. Germline V gives CDR1 KGHDR, CDR2 SFDVKD. This chain's CDR3 is CATSDPGWGPAGASSYNEQFF.

This chain joins TRBV6-5 and TRBJ2-6; lacking DNA, the TRBD2 call made by TCRdb goes unchecked. Germline assignment: CDR1 MNHEY and CDR2 SVGAGI. This CDR3 is built from 16 residues. The CDR3 reads CASNSDRVSGANVLTF.

V gene TRBV12-3 or TRBV12-4 combines with J gene TRBJ1-2. This CDR3 spans 13 amino acids. Here the CDR3 reads CASSLSLGRGYTF.